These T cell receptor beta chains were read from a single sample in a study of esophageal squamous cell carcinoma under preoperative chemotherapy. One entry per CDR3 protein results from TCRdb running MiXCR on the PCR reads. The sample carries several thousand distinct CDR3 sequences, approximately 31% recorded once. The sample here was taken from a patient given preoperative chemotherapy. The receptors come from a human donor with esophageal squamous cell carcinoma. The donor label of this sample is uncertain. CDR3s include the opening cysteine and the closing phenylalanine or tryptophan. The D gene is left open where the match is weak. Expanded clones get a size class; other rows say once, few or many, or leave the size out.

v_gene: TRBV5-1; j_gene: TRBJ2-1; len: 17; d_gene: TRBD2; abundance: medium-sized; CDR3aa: CASSLGGVAGGQNEQFF; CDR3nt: TGCGCCAGCAGCTTGGGAGGGGTAGCGGGTGGGCAGAATGAGCAGTTCTTC
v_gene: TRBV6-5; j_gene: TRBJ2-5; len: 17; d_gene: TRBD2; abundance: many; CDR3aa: CASSRGTSGIIQETQYF; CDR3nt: TGTGCCAGCAGTCGCGGGACTAGCGGGATAATACAAGAGACCCAGTACTTC
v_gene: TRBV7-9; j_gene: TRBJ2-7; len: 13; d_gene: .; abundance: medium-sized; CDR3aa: CASSSPTDYEQYF; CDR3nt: TGTGCCAGCAGCTCCCCGACGGATTACGAGCAGTACTTC
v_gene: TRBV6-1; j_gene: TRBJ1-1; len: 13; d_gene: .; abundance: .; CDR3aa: CASSPLGNTEGCF; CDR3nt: TGTGCCAGCAGTCCCCTCGGGAACACTGAGGGTTGCTTT
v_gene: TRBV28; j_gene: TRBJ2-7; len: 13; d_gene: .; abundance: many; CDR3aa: CASNSGRVYEQYF; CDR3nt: TGTGCCAGCAACTCAGGACGGGTCTACGAGCAGTACTTC
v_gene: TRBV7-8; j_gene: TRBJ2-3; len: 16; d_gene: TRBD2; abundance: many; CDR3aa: CASSRKAGDGTDTQYF; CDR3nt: TGTGCCAGCAGCAGAAAAGCGGGAGACGGGACAGATACGCAGTATTTT
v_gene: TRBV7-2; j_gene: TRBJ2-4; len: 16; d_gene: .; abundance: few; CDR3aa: CASSRGHRGNGEIQSF; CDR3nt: TGTGCCAGCAGCCGGGGGCACAGGGGAAATGGAGAGATTCAGTCCTTC
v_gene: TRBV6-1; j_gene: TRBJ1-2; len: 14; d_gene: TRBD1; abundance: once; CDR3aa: CASRSGTGYQGDTF; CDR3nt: TGTGCCAGCAGGAGTGGGACAGGGTATCAAGGCGACACGTTC
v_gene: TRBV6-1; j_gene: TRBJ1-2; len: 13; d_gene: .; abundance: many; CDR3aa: CASSPRGRRGYTF; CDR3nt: TGTGCCAGCAGTCCCCGGGGGCGGCGGGGCTACACCTTC
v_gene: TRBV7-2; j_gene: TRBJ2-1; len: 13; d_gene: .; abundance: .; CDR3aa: CASSLEVVNEQFW; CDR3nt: TGTGCCAGCAGCTTAGAGGTTGTCAATGAGCAGTTCTGG
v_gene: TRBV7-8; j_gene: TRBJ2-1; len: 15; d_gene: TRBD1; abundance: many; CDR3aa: CASSLGVTGGNEQFF; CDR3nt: TGTGCCAGCAGCTTAGGAGTGACAGGGGGCAATGAGCAGTTCTTC
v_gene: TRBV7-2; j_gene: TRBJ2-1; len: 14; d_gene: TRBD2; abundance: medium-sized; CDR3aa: CASSRGGSGNEQFF; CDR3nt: TGTGCCAGCAGCCGGGGGGGTAGCGGCAATGAGCAGTTCTTC
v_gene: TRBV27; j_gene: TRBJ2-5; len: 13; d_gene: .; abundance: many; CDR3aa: CASSLSPEETQYF; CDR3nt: TGTGCCAGCAGTTTGTCTCCGGAAGAGACCCAGTACTTC
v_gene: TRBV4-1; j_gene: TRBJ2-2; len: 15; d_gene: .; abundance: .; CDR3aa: CASSQDFAGTGELFF; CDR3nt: TGCGCCAGCAGCCAAGATTTTGCAGGCACCGGGGAGCTGTTTTTT
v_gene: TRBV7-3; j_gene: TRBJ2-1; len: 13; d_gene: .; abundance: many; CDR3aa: CASSSGGPDEQFF; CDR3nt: TGTGCCAGCAGCTCCGGAGGGCCGGATGAGCAGTTCTTC
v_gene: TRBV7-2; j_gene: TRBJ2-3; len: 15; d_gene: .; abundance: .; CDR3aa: CAGSVVASSTDTQYF; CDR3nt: TGTGCCGGCAGCGTAGTGGCGAGCAGCACAGATACGCAGTATTTT
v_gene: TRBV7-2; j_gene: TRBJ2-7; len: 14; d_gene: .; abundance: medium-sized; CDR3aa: CASSLAGPSAEQYF; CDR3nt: TGTGCCAGCAGCTTAGCGGGCCCCTCGGCTGAGCAGTACTTC
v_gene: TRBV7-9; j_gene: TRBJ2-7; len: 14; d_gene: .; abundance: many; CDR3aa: CASSSEQAVYEQYF; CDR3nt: TGTGCCAGCAGTTCCGAACAAGCGGTGTACGAGCAGTACTTC
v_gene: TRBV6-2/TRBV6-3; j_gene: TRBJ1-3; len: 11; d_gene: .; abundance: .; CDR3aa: CASRAGNTIYF; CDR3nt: TGTGCCAGCAGAGCAGGAAACACCATATATTTT
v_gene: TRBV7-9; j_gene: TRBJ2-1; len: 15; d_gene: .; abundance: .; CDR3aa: CASRAKGGDYNEQFF; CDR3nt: TGTGCCAGCAGGGCGAAGGGGGGGGACTACAATGAGCAGTTCTTC
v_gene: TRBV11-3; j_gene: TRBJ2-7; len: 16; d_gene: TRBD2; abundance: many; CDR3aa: CASSSMTSGGGCEQYF; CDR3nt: TGTGCCAGCAGCTCCATGACTAGCGGGGGGGGTTGTGAGCAGTACTTC
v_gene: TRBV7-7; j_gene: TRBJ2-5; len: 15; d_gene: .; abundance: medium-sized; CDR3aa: CASSLDPGHGGTQYF; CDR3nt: TGTGCTAGCAGCTTAGACCCGGGCCACGGAGGGACCCAGTACTTC
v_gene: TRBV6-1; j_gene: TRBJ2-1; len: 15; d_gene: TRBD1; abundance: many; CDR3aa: CASRPGTGVSYEQFF; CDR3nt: TGTGCCAGCAGACCCGGGACAGGGGTTTCCTACGAGCAGTTCTTC
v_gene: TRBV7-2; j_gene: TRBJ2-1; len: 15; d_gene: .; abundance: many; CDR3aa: CASSFQWNSQETQFF; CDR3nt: TGTGCCAGCAGCTTTCAATGGAACAGCCAAGAGACCCAGTTCTTC
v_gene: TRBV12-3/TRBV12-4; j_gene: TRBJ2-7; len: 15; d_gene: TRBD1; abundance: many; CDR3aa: CASSPTGQGLGEQYF; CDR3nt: TGTGCCAGCAGTCCGACGGGACAGGGCCTAGGGGAGCAGTACTTC
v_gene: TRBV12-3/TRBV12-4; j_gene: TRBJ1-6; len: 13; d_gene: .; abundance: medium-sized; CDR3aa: CASRRTENSPLHF; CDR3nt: TGTGCCAGTCGACGGACAGAGAATTCACCCCTCCACTTT
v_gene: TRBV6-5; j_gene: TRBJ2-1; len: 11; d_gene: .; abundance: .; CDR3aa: CASSYYKAQFF; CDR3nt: TGTGCCAGCAGTTACTACAAGGCGCAGTTCTTC
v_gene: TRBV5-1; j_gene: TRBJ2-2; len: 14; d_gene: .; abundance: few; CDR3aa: CASTPVLNTGELFF; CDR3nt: TGCGCCAGCACCCCAGTCCTGAACACCGGGGAGCTGTTTTTT
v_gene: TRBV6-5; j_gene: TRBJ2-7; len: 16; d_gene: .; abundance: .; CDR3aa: CASSYSVLVRGCEQYF; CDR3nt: TGTGCCAGCAGTTACTCGGTCCTTGTCAGGGGCTGCGAGCAGTACTTC
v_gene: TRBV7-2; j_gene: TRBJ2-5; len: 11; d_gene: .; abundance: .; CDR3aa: CASSFEEGQYF; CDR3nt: TGTGCCAGCAGCTTCGAAGAGGGCCAGTACTTC
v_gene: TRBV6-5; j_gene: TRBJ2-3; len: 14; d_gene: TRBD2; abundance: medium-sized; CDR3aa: CATPTREGPDTQYF; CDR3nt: TGTGCCACCCCGACTAGGGAGGGTCCAGATACGCAGTATTTT
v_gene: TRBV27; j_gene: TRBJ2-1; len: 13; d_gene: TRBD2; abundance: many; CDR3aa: CATPGGVYNEQFF; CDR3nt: TGTGCCACCCCGGGGGGGGTTTACAATGAGCAGTTCTTC
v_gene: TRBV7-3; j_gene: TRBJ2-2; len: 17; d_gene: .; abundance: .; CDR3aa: CASSNTPGLTNTGELFF; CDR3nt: TGTGCCAGCAGCAACACCCCGGGACTGACGAACACCGGGGAGCTGTTTTTT
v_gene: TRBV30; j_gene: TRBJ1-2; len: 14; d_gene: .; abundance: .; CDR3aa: CAWRPGIRESGYTF; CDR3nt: TGTGCCTGGCGTCCAGGGATAAGGGAGAGCGGCTACACCTTC
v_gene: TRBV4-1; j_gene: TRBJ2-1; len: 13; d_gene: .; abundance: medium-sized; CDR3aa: CASSQDYNNEQFF; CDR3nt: TGCGCCAGCAGCCAAGACTATAACAATGAGCAGTTCTTC
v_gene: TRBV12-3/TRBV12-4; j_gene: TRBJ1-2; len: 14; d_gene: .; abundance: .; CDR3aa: CASGLGPGSYGDTF; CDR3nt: TGTGCCAGCGGTTTGGGCCCAGGGTCCTATGGCGACACCTTC
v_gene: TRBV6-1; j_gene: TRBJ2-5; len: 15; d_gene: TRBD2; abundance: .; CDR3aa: CASRPRAGGGGTQYF; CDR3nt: TGTGCCAGCAGACCGCGAGCGGGAGGAGGGGGGACCCAGTACTTC
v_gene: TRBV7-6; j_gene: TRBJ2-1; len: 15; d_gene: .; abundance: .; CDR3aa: CSSSLAGSSYNGQFF; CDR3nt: TGTTCCAGCAGCTTAGCAGGGAGCTCCTACAATGGGCAGTTCTTC
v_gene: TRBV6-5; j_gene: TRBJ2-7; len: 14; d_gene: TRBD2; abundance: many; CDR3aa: CASSPKRESYEQYF; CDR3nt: TGTGCCAGCAGTCCCAAGCGGGAGTCGTACGAGCAGTACTTC
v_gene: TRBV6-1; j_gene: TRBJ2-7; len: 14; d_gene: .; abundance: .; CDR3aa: CASGEAQGGYEQYF; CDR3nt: TGTGCGAGCGGTGAGGCGCAGGGGGGCTACGAGCAGTACTTC
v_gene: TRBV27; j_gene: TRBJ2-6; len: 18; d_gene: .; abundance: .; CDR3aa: CASSLTWGPAWGANVVTF; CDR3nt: TGTGCCAGCAGTTTAACCTGGGGGCCGGCGTGGGGGGCCAACGTCGTGACGTTC
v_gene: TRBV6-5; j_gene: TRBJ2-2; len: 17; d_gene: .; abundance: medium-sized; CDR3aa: CASSSYRFMEDGGELFF; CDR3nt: TGTGCCAGCAGTTCGTACAGGTTCATGGAGGATGGCGGGGAGCTGTTTTTT
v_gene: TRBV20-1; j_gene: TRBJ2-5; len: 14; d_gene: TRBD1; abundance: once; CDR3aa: CSARGQGFQETQYF; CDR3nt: TGCAGTGCTAGGGGACAGGGTTTCCAAGAGACCCAGTACTTC
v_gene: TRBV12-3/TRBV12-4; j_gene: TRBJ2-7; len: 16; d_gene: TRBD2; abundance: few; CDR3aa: CASSRASGRVSYEQYF; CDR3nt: TGTGCCAGCAGTCGGGCTAGCGGGAGGGTATCGTACGAGCAGTACTTC
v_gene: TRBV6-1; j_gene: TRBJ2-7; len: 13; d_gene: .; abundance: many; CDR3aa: CASSEDSHYEQYF; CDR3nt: TGTGCCAGCAGTGAAGATTCACACTACGAGCAGTACTTC
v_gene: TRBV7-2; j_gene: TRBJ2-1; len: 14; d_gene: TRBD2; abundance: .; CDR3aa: CTSRSTSGMGTQFF; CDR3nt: TGTACCAGCAGGTCGACTAGCGGGATGGGGACCCAGTTCTTC
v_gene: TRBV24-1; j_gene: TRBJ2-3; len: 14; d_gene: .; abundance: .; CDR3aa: CATSSGVEAMGEYF; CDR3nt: TGTGCCACCAGTAGTGGCGTGGAGGCGATGGGGGAGTACTTC
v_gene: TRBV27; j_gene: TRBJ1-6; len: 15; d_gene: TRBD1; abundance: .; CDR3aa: CASRPGTGGNSRLHF; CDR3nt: TGTGCCAGCAGGCCGGGGACAGGGGGGAATTCACGCCTCCACTTT
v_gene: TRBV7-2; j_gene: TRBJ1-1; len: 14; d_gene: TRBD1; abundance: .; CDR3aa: CASSIRGQGGEAFF; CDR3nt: TGTGCCAGCAGCATTAGGGGACAGGGGGGGGAAGCTTTCTTT
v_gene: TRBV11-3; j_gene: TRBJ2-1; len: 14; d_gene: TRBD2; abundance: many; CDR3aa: CASSLAAGGNEQFF; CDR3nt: TGTGCCAGCAGCTTAGCAGCGGGGGGAAATGAGCAGTTCTTC
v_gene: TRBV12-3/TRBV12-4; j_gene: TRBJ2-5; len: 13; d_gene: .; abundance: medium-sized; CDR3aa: CASSPGGGETQYF; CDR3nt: TGTGCCAGCAGCCCAGGGGGAGGGGAGACCCAGTACTTC
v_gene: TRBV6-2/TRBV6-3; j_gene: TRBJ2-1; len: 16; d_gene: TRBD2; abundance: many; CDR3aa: CASSSSGTSGYNEQFF; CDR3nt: TGTGCCAGCAGTTCGTCCGGGACTAGCGGTTACAATGAGCAGTTCTTC
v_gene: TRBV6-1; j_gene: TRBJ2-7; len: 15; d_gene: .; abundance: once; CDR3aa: CASSGGRNRNYGQYF; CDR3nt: TGTGCCAGCAGTGGTGGCAGGAACCGGAACTACGGGCAGTACTTC